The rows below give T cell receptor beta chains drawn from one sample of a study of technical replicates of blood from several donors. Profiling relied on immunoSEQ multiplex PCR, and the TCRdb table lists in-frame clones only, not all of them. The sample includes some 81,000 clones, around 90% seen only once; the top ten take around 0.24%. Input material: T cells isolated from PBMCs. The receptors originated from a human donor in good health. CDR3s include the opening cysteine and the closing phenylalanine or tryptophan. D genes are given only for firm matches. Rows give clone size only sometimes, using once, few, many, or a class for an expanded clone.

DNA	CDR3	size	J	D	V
TGTGCCAGCAGCAAAGGGACAGGGAGCTACGAGCAGTACTTC	CASSKGTGSYEQYF	.	TRBJ2-7	TRBD1	TRBV5-6
TGTGCCACCAGCAGAGGTTCCGAGGCCCAGCATTTT	CATSRGSEAQHF	.	TRBJ1-5	.	TRBV15
TGCGCCAGCAGAATCGGGACTTCGGAGACCCAGTACTTC	CASRIGTSETQYF	once	TRBJ2-5	.	TRBV5-1
TGTGCCAGCAGTGTTGACAGGGCGATAGATACGCAGTATTTT	CASSVDRAIDTQYF	.	TRBJ2-3	TRBD1	TRBV6-1
TGCGCCAGCAGCCTCTACACGCAGGGACTCGGCGAAAAACTGTTTTTT	CASSLYTQGLGEKLFF	.	TRBJ1-4	.	TRBV5-1
TGTGCCAGCAGCTTTGGGGCGACAGAGCCTAACTATGGCTACACCTTC	CASSFGATEPNYGYTF	once	TRBJ1-2	.	TRBV5-6
TGTGCCAGCAGTGAAGAGGGGTACACTGAAGCTTTCTTT	CASSEEGYTEAFF	.	TRBJ1-1	.	TRBV6-1
TGTGCCAGTAGTGTTGGGACAGGGAGCTATGGCTACACCTTC	CASSVGTGSYGYTF	.	TRBJ1-2	TRBD1	TRBV19
TGTGCCAGCAGCGTTTCCGGGACTATCTATGGCTACACCTTC	CASSVSGTIYGYTF	.	TRBJ1-2	.	TRBV5-5
TGTGCCAGCAGGCCGGGACAGGGGGTAGGTGAGCAGTACTTC	CASRPGQGVGEQYF	.	TRBJ2-7	TRBD1	TRBV27
TGTGCCAGTAGCCCGACAGGGGGATTAGCTGAAGCTTTCTTT	CASSPTGGLAEAFF	.	TRBJ1-1	TRBD1	TRBV19
TGTGCCAGCAGCCGACACAGGGGACAGGGGAATTTAGAGACCCAGTACTTC	CASSRHRGQGNLETQYF	.	TRBJ2-5	TRBD1	TRBV6-4
TGTGCCAGCAGTTACGTGGGCGACACTGAAGCTTTCTTT	CASSYVGDTEAFF	.	TRBJ1-1	.	TRBV6-5
TGTGCCAGCAGCTCCCAGGGGGAGAGGAACACTGAAGCTTTCTTT	CASSSQGERNTEAFF	.	TRBJ1-1	TRBD1	TRBV7-9
TGTGCCAGCGGTCTCTCCCAGGGTAGGTGGGTTTGCAATCAGCCCCAGCATTTT	CASGLSQGRWVCNQPQHF	.	TRBJ1-5	.	TRBV7-3
TGTGCCAGCTCACCATTCGACAGGGTTATGGACACTGAAGCTTTCTTT	CASSPFDRVMDTEAFF	.	TRBJ1-1	TRBD1	TRBV18
TGCAGCGTGGTACGACTAGCGGAACCCACAGATACGCAGTATTTT	CSVVRLAEPTDTQYF	.	TRBJ2-3	TRBD2	TRBV29-1
TGTGCCAGCAGTTTTGCGGGGCCGCGTCACACAGATACGCAGTATTTT	CASSFAGPRHTDTQYF	.	TRBJ2-3	.	TRBV28
TGTGCCAGCAGCGTAACAGGGATCCAGATTGAGCAGTTCTTC	CASSVTGIQIEQFF	.	TRBJ2-1	.	TRBV7-2